This T cell receptor beta chain was profiled in a study of shared clonotypes between healthy human individuals. Sequencing used immunoSEQ multiplex PCR; TCRdb keeps in-frame clones, though not all of them. The data contain about 1.4 million clones, roughly 96% of them singletons. Looked up from germline, CDR1 is SNHLY and CDR2 is FYNNEI. Between the trimmed V and J ends, which lost 0 bases and 1 base, there was a span of 16 bases. The CDR3 is 18 amino acids. V is TRBV2 and J is TRBJ2-4; no definite D call. The sample consisted of naive CD4+ T cells sorted from blood. The subset: CD45RA+ positively selected. The TCR was taken from a man aged 25-40 years in good health. The CDR3 DNA reads TGTGCCAGCAGTGAAGCGCCGGCCCGAACTGAGGCCAAAAACATTCAGTACTTC. Protein product: CASSEAPARTEAKNIQYF.